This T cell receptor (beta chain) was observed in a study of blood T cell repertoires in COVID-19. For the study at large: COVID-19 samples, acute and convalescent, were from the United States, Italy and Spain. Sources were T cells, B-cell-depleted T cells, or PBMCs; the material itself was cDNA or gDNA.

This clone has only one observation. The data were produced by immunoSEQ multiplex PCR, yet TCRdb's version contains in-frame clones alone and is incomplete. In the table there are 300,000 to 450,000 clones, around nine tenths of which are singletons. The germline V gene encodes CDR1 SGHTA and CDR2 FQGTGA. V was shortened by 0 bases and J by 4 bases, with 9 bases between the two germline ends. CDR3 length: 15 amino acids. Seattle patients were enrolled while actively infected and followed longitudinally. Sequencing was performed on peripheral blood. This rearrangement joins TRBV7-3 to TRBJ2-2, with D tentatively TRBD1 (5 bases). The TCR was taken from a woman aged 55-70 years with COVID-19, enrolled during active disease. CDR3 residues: CASSLTGRGTGELFF. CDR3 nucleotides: TGTGCCAGCAGCTTAACAGGAAGGGGCACCGGGGAGCTGTTTTTT. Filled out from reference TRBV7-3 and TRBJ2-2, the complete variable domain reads GAGVSQTPSNKVTEKGKYVELRCDPISGHTALYWYRQSLGQGPEFLIYFQGTGAADDSGLPNDRFFAVRPEGSVSTLKIQRTERGDSAVYLCASSLTGRGTGELFFGEGSRLTVL.